This T cell receptor beta chain was documented in a study of T cells in localized non-small cell lung cancer. Details on this clone: The antigen is not known.

V lost 5 bases, J lost 0 bases, and 10 bases lay in between. The CDR3 runs 15 residues. Germline values: CDR1 MNHEY, CDR2 SMNVEV (reference sequence). Measured with immunoSEQ multiplex PCR; TCRdb has only the in-frame clones, and not every one. The profile shows about 27,000 clones, less than 95% of them singletons. Findings and limits, study-wide: Sequence data derive from only one tumor region, so heterogeneity remains possible. Uninvolved adjacent lung showed higher T cell clonality than tumor. Paired adjacent lung recovered a median around 60 of the top 100 tumor clones.

The source is a woman aged 40 to 75 with stage I lung adenocarcinoma. Sequencing was performed on peripheral blood, taken before any cancer treatment. This chain uses TRBV27 with TRBJ1-4, with unresolved D. This CDR3 reads CASSPSYATNEKLFF. CDR3 in DNA: TGTGCCAGCAGTCCCTCATACGCAACTAATGAAAAACTGTTTTTT. The variable domain in full, completed from reference TRBV27 and TRBJ1-4, reads EAQVTQNPRYLITVTGKKLTVTCSQNMNHEYMSWYRQDPGLGLRQIYYSMNVEVTDKGDVPEGYKVSRKEKRNFPLILESPSPNQTSLYFCASSPSYATNEKLFFGSGTQLSVL.